This is a list of T cell receptor beta chains from one sample in a study of cytomegalovirus exposure and HLA in healthy donors. Produced via immunoSEQ multiplex PCR; TCRdb's table is partial and in-frame only. The sample shows roughly 200,000 clones, roughly a tenth of them seen only once. The sample taken for sequencing was PBMCs. These TCRs come from a young woman in good health and CMV-seropositive. Both conserved end residues are part of each CDR3. D genes are given only for firm matches. Only part of the rows carry a size: once, few, many, or a class if the clone is expanded.

>TRBD1|17|TRBV19|TRBJ1-5|-
TGTGCCAGTAGGCGCGCGGGGGACAGGGGGCGAGGTCAGCCCCAGCATTTT
CASRRAGDRGRGQPQHF
>TRBD1|14|TRBV10-2|TRBJ1-2|few
TGCGCCAGCAGAAGTCAGGGGGCGAGTTTTGGCTACACCTTC
CASRSQGASFGYTF
>TRBD1|15|TRBV9|TRBJ2-7|-
TGTGCCAGCAGCGTAGGACAGGGGTTCTCCTACGAGCAGTACTTC
CASSVGQGFSYEQYF
>-|14|TRBV10-3|TRBJ2-4|few
TGTGCCATCAAGGAGGCTAACCACCAAAACATTCAGTACTTC
CAIKEANHQNIQYF
>TRBD2|17|TRBV9|TRBJ2-2|-
TGTGCCAGCAGCTCACCAGGACTAGATGTGAACACCGGGGAGCTGTTTTTT
CASSSPGLDVNTGELFF
>TRBD1|15|TRBV6-6|TRBJ2-7|-
TGTGCCAGCAGTTCCGGAGACAGGGGCCCGGGCGAGCAGTACTTC
CASSSGDRGPGEQYF
>TRBD1|16|TRBV7-9|TRBJ2-7|-
TGTGCCAGCAGCTTCGATCTGGGACAGGGGGCAAAGGAGCAGTACTTC
CASSFDLGQGAKEQYF
>TRBD1|15|TRBV5-1|TRBJ2-5|few
TGCGCCAGCAGCTTTGGACAGGGGGCGACGGAGACCCAGTACTTC
CASSFGQGATETQYF
>-|15|TRBV29-1|TRBJ2-7|-
TGCAGCGTTGAATTAGGGCAGGGTCGAAGATACGAGCAGTACTTC
CSVELGQGRRYEQYF
>TRBD1|14|TRBV2|TRBJ2-3|-
TGTGCCAGCAGTGCACACCAGGGGGCAGATACGCAGTATTTT
CASSAHQGADTQYF
>TRBD1|15|TRBV5-6|TRBJ1-3|-
TGTGCCAGCAGCGTGGGGACAGATTCTGGAAACAACATATATTTT
CASSVGTDSGNNIYF
>TRBD1|15|TRBV18|TRBJ1-2|few
TGTGCCAGCTCACCGTCCGGGACAGGGGGCTTTGGCTACACCTTC
CASSPSGTGGFGYTF
>TRBD1|14|TRBV25-1|TRBJ1-5|few
TGTGCCAGCGGGGGACAGGGGAGGAATCAGCCCCAGCATTTT
CASGGQGRNQPQHF
>TRBD2|15|TRBV7-6|TRBJ2-5|few
TGTGCCAGCAGCTTAATTAGCGGGAGGGTAGAGACCCAGTACTTC
CASSLISGRVETQYF
>-|14|TRBV6-5|TRBJ1-3|-
TGTGCCAGCAGTTACACAGGGAATGGAAACACCATATATTTT
CASSYTGNGNTIYF
>-|13|TRBV7-6|TRBJ2-7|few
TGTGCCAGCAGCTTACACAGCTCCTACGAGCAGTACTTC
CASSLHSSYEQYF
>-|13|TRBV2|TRBJ2-6|few
TGTGCCAGCAGTGTAGCTGGGGCCAACGTCCTGACTTTC
CASSVAGANVLTF
>-|14|TRBV2|TRBJ2-6|-
TGTGCTACCCGACCGGGCTCTGGGGCCAACGTCCTGACTTTC
CATRPGSGANVLTF
>-|13|TRBV30|TRBJ2-7|-
TGTGCCTGGGGATCGGGACTGGGCTACGAGCAGTACTTC
CAWGSGLGYEQYF
>TRBD2|17|TRBV5-1|TRBJ2-7|few
TGCGCCAGCAGCTTAGGGACTAGCGGGAGGAGCTCCTACGAGCAGTACTTC
CASSLGTSGRSSYEQYF
>-|14|TRBV10-3|TRBJ2-7|few
TGTGCCATCAGTGTAGGAGGGGACGCAATAGAACAGTACTTC
CAISVGGDAIEQYF
>-|14|TRBV6-5|TRBJ2-2|-
TGTGCCAGCAGGGGGGCATTGGGCACCGGGGAGCTGTTTTTT
CASRGALGTGELFF
>-|15|TRBV7-6|TRBJ1-1|-
TGTGCCAGCAGCCCCGCGGGGAGGCGGAGGACTGAAGCTTTCTTT
CASSPAGRRRTEAFF
>TRBD1|12|TRBV6-6|TRBJ2-7|-
TGTGCCAGCGGACAGGGAACCTACGAGCAGTACTTC
CASGQGTYEQYF
>-|16|TRBV7-9|TRBJ2-7|-
TGTGCCAGCAGCTTAGGTTCAGGCGGGGCAGCCTACGAGCAGTACTTC
CASSLGSGGAAYEQYF
>-|13|TRBV29-1|TRBJ1-1|few
TGCAGCGTTGGGGCGCGCCGGGACACCGAAGCTTTCTTT
CSVGARRDTEAFF
>TRBD1|13|TRBV29-1|TRBJ2-5|few
TGCAGCGTTGAGGGGCAGGGGGCAAGGTCCCAGTACTTC
CSVEGQGARSQYF
>-|15|TRBV10-1|TRBJ2-7|few
TGCGCCAGCAGTGAGGGGGCAGGAGGGCTCTACGAGCAGTACTTC
CASSEGAGGLYEQYF
>TRBD2|17|TRBV5-1|TRBJ2-5|few
TGCGCCAGCAGCTTGGCTCTTGGACTAGCGGGAGTCGAGACCCAGTACTTC
CASSLALGLAGVETQYF
>-|14|TRBV6-5|TRBJ2-7|-
TGTGCCAGCAGTTACTTCGGGGGACTCTACGAGCAGTACTTC
CASSYFGGLYEQYF
>TRBD2|16|TRBV7-8|TRBJ2-1|-
TGTGCCAGCAGCCCCTATGGACTAGCGTTCGGCAATGAGCAGTTCTTC
CASSPYGLAFGNEQFF
>TRBD2|17|TRBV11-2|TRBJ2-7|-
TGTGCCAGCAGCCTTCTAGCGGGAGAGCTATTCTCCTACGAGCAGTACTTC
CASSLLAGELFSYEQYF
>TRBD2|19|TRBV4-1|TRBJ2-1|few
TGCGCCAGCAGAGGTGGGACTAGCGGGAGGATGGGCGCCTACAATGAGCAGTTCTTC
CASRGGTSGRMGAYNEQFF
>-|13|TRBV29-1|TRBJ2-1|few
TGCAGCGTTGGACAGGACTCCTACAATGAGCAGTTCTTC
CSVGQDSYNEQFF
>TRBD1|13|TRBV30|TRBJ2-7|few
TGTGCCTGGAGCTCAGGGGGTCGGGACGAGCAGTACTTC
CAWSSGGRDEQYF
>-|14|TRBV6-4|TRBJ2-3|-
TGTGCCAGCAGTAGGAGTACTAGCACAGATACGCAGTATTTT
CASSRSTSTDTQYF
>TRBD1|19|TRBV14|TRBJ1-3|few
TGTGCCAGCAGCCAAGATCCCCCGGCGACAGGGGGTTCTGGAAACACCATATATTTT
CASSQDPPATGGSGNTIYF
>TRBD1|14|TRBV9|TRBJ2-2|few
TGTGCCAGCAAGGGACAGGGGAACACCGGGGAGCTGTTTTTT
CASKGQGNTGELFF
>TRBD2|14|TRBV29-1|TRBJ2-5|few
TGCAGCGTTGCGGCAGCGGGAGAAAGAGAGACCCAGTACTTC
CSVAAAGERETQYF
>-|12|TRBV5-1|TRBJ2-2|-
TGCGCCAGCAGTCTAGGGGTTGGGGAGCTGTTTTTT
CASSLGVGELFF
>-|14|TRBV23-1|TRBJ2-1|-
TGCGCCAGCAGTCAACCACTAACGGACAATGAGCAGTTCTTC
CASSQPLTDNEQFF
>TRBD2|15|TRBV5-5|TRBJ2-1|few
TGTGCCAGCAGCACACCGGGACTAGCGGGAGGGCCTCTGTTCTTC
CASSTPGLAGGPLFF
>-|15|TRBV5-8|TRBJ2-7|-
TGTGCCAGCAGCGGCGGGCAGTTCCGCTCCTACGAGCAGTACTTC
CASSGGQFRSYEQYF